This entry lists 14 T cell receptor beta chains sequenced from one sample in a study of Graves' ophthalmopathy and Graves' hyperthyroidism. Amplification from RNA transcripts yielded the TCR beta CDR3 regions. The workflow started with a first-round RT-PCR run with HTBI primers and then moved on to a second-round multiplex PCR. One entry per CDR3 protein results from TCRdb running MiXCR on the multiplex PCR reads. Found here are 340,000 or so distinct CDR3 sequences, roughly 17% of them singletons; the top ten hold more than 9%. The source material was peripheral blood. Receptors were obtained from an adult man with Graves' ophthalmopathy.

The V and J genes are TRBV11-1 and TRBJ1-3; TRBD1 aligns across 9 bases. The CDR3 has 19 residues. With V trimmed by 6 bases and J by 0 bases, 15 bases remained unmatched. Germline V gene lookup returns CDR1 SGHAT and CDR2 FQDESV (reference sequence). The DNA for the CDR3 is TGTGCCAGCAGGGATGGGACAGGGAGTACCCCAAGCTCTGGAAACACCATATATTTT. Translating gives CASRDGTGSTPSSGNTIYF.

This clonotype was seen repeatedly, ten times or more. The rearrangement joins TRBV6-5 to TRBJ1-2; 7 bases map to TRBD1. With V trimmed by 6 bases and J by 3 bases, 7 bases remained unmatched. In germline, CDR1 is MNHEY, CDR2 SVGAGI. The CDR3 spans 14 residues. This CDR3 is CASRTGEEYYGYTF. CDR3 nucleotides: TGTGCCAGCAGAACAGGGGAGGAGTACTATGGCTACACCTTC.

This clonotype was observed many times. V is TRBV15 and J is TRBJ1-5; perhaps TRBD1 as D (6 bases). The CDR3 contains 15 residues. Germline CDR1 and CDR2: LNHNV and YYDKDF (reference sequence). V lost 0 bases, J lost 5 bases, and 11 bases lay in between. The CDR3 DNA follows: TGTGCCACCAGCAGAGATCTTGGGGGGCATCAGCCCCAGCATTTT. It is translated as CATSRDLGGHQPQHF. The full variable domain, rest sourced from reference TRBV15 and TRBJ1-5, is DAMVIQNPRYQVTQFGKPVTLSCSQTLNHNVMYWYQQKSSQAPKLLFHYYDKDFNNEADTPDNFQSRRPNTSFCFLDIRSPGLGDTAMYLCATSRDLGGHQPQHFGDGTRLSIL.

The table lists this clonotype with many counts. V is TRBV24-1 and J is TRBJ2-5; possibly TRBD1 for D (6 bases). The ends were cut back, 0 bases at V and 3 bases at J, with 19 bases in the middle. Germline V lookup: CDR1 KGHDR, CDR2 SFDVKD. This CDR3 contains 18 residues. CDR3 protein: CATSDLDKGTTTKETQYF. In DNA form, the CDR3 reads TGTGCCACCAGTGATTTGGATAAAGGGACAACAACCAAAGAGACCCAGTACTTC.

This clonotype was seen many times. The chain joins TRBV2 to TRBJ1-6; no definite D call. This CDR3 is built from 11 residues. Between the trimmed V and J ends, which lost 2 bases and 14 bases, there was a span of 7 bases. Per the germline V gene, CDR1 is SNHLY and CDR2 is FYNNEI. For the CDR3, the DNA is TGTGCCAGCAGTGAATTGGTGACCCTCCACTTT. It is translated as CASSELVTLHF. The entire variable domain, with the rest obtained from reference TRBV2 and TRBJ1-6, is as follows: EPEVTQTPSHQVTQMGQEVILRCVPISNHLYFYWYRQILGQKVEFLVSFYNNEISEKSEIFDDQFSVERPDGSNFTLKIRSTKLEDSAMYFCASSELVTLHFGNGTRLTVT.

A word on this clonotype: Germline is not matched at one junction end, which may reflect a read error. The rearrangement links TRBV28 to TRBJ1-2; D is perhaps TRBD1 (5 bases). The CDR3 runs 14 residues. The germline CDR1 and CDR2 sequences are MDHEN and SYDVKM. CDR3 sequence reads: CASSLPGHRYGYTF. The CDR3 DNA sequence: TGTGCCAGCAGTTTACCGGGGCATCGATATGGCTACACGTTC.

The sample holds many counts of this clonotype. The V and J genes are TRBV6-5 and TRBJ1-2, with 8 bases lining up with TRBD1. The CDR3 covers 15 residues. Per germline, CDR1 MNHEY and CDR2 SVGAGI. V was clipped by 6 bases and J by 7 bases; unmatched bases: 13. Here the CDR3 reads CASRRNQGAIGGYTF. The CDR3 nucleotides are TGTGCCAGCAGAAGAAATCAGGGGGCGATTGGTGGCTACACCTTC.

This clonotype occurred many times. CDR3 DNA sequence: TGCGCCAGCAGCCCGGACCCGGGACGGATTTCCTACGAGCAGTACTTC. Its translation is CASSPDPGRISYEQYF. V is TRBV5-1 and J is TRBJ2-7; D is possibly TRBD1 or TRBD2 (5 bases each). V lost 4 bases to trimming and J lost 1 base, with 18 bases between them. The CDR3 contains 16 residues. The germline CDR1 and CDR2 sequences are SGHRS and YFSETQ.

This clonotype was seen a few times. The chain employs TRBV5-4 and TRBJ2-2, with 15 positions matching TRBD2. CDR1 SGHNT and CDR2 YYREEE come from the germline V gene (reference sequence). CDR3 length equals 18 residues. V was clipped by 3 bases and J by 5 bases; unmatched bases: 8. The CDR3 region has the DNA TGTGCCAGCAGCTCGTGGACTAGCGGGGGGGCAGGAACCGGGGAGCTGTTTTTT. Translation gives CASSSWTSGGAGTGELFF.

There are many counts of this clonotype. The chain joins TRBV6-1 to TRBJ2-2; 11 bases are a match to TRBD2. This CDR3 spans 15 amino acids. The germline V gene has CDR1 MNHNS and CDR2 SASEGT. Trimming cost V 2 bases and J 5 bases; bases outside gene matches: 1. The chain's CDR3 is CASSERTSGTGELFF. CDR3 nucleotides: TGTGCCAGCAGTGAACGGACTAGCGGGACCGGGGAGCTGTTTTTT.

This chain joins TRBV6-2 or TRBV6-3 and TRBJ2-7; no clear D. CDR1 MNHEY and CDR2 SVGEGT come from the germline V gene. The V end lost 6 bases, the J end lost 1 base, and 22 bases lay between the germline ends. The CDR3 totals 17 residues. The CDR3 DNA reads TGTGCCAGCAGCTCATCGGTAGTTCGGGCTCTTTCCTACGAGCAGTACTTC. Translation gives CASSSSVVRALSYEQYF.

This clonotype occurred many times. The rearrangement links TRBV5-1 to TRBJ2-7, with D possibly being TRBD1 (6 bases). This CDR3 comprises 12 residues. Trimming cost V 2 bases and J 5 bases, with 8 bases left between them. From germline, CDR1 is SGHRS and CDR2 YFSETQ. The CDR3 nucleotides read TGCGCCAGCAGCTTACAGGGCCACGAGCAGTACTTC. Translation gives CASSLQGHEQYF.

This chain uses TRBV12-3 or TRBV12-4 with TRBJ1-1, with D possibly matching TRBD1 (6 bases). The CDR3 totals 13 residues. V was cut by 6 bases and J by 4 bases, with 12 bases left in between. The CDR3 DNA is TGTGCCAGCAGAGCACAGGGTCCCACTGAAGCTTTCTTT. The encoded protein is CASRAQGPTEAFF.

At least ten counts were recorded for this clonotype. This chain uses TRBV6-4 with TRBJ2-3; D ambiguous. The V gene's germline CDR1 is MRHNA and CDR2 SNTAGT. V lost 2 bases and J lost 2, with 8 bases in between. The CDR3 is 14 residues long. The CDR3: CASSDGSHTDTQYF. In nucleotides, the CDR3 is TGTGCCAGCAGTGACGGCTCGCACACAGATACGCAGTATTTT.